These 21 T cell receptor beta chains originate from one sample sequenced in a study of T-cell reconstitution after alpha-beta-depleted transplantation in children. For TCRbeta, the library was prepared with unique molecular identifiers. One entry per CDR3 protein, called by TCRdb with MiXCR from the PCR reads. The data show 97,000 or so distinct CDR3 sequences, 4.5% to 7.5% seen once. The sequencing used PBMCs, mostly from graft donor cells, collected 60 days after TCRalphabeta/CD19-depleted stem cell transplant. These receptors all stem from a female patient between 2 and 15 years old who had a stem cell transplant for Fanconi anemia, so the T cells may come from the graft donor.

There are many counts of this clonotype. This sequence joins TRBV21-1 and TRBJ2-2. TRBV21-1 is a pseudogene locus. The CDR3 spans 11 residues. The CDR3 spells CASIWTGELFF. DNA for the CDR3: TGTGCCAGCATATGGACCGGGGAGCTGTTTTTT.

This clonotype was detected many times. The CDR3 region has the DNA TGTGCCAGCAGCCCGGGGACTGTAGAGACCCAGTACTTC. Translated: CASSPGTVETQYF. J is TRBJ2-5 and V is TRBV9, with D possibly matching TRBD2 (6 bases). The V end lost 4 bases, the J end lost 4 bases, and 11 bases lay between the germline ends. The CDR3 totals 13 residues. Germline V lookup: CDR1 SGDLS, CDR2 YYNGEE.

This clonotype was recorded many times. The rearrangement links TRBV7-3 to TRBJ2-5; TRBD2 matches 8 bases. Losses at the gene ends were 0 bases for V and 4 bases for J; bases not matched to a gene: 10. The CDR3 totals 17 residues. Germline lookup yields CDR1 SGHTA and CDR2 FQGTGA. The CDR3 loop is CASSLTPISGSRETQYF. For the CDR3, the DNA is TGTGCCAGCAGCTTAACCCCGATAAGCGGGAGTCGAGAGACCCAGTACTTC.

J is TRBJ1-5 and V is TRBV5-1; D is perhaps TRBD1 (5 bases). Per the germline V gene, CDR1 is SGHRS and CDR2 is YFSETQ. V lost 8 bases to trimming and J lost 2 bases, with 14 bases between them. The CDR3 has 14 residues. Here the CDR3 DNA reads TGCGCCAGTTCAGAAGGGGCCCGCAATCAGCCCCAGCATTTT. This codes for CASSEGARNQPQHF.

This clonotype was picked up many times. The rearrangement uses TRBV29-1 and TRBJ1-2, with 9 bases fitting TRBD1. J gave up 6 bases and V 4 bases, and 6 bases lay outside the gene matches. The length of the CDR3 is 13 residues. Germline loops: CDR1 SQVTM, CDR2 ANQGSEA. The CDR3 nucleotides read TGCAGCGTTGGGACAGGGGAACTAGATGGCTACACCTTC. Its protein product is CSVGTGELDGYTF.

This clonotype was observed at least ten times. V is TRBV29-1 and J is TRBJ2-1; 8 positions match TRBD1. V shed 7 bases and J 4 bases; nucleotides not matched to a gene: 9. CDR1 and CDR2 (germline): SQVTM, ANQGSEA. There are 14 residues in the CDR3. CDR3 protein: CSALSGGWYNEQFF. CDR3 sequence (DNA): TGCAGCGCGTTGTCAGGGGGCTGGTACAATGAGCAGTTCTTC.

This clonotype has at least ten counts. V gene TRBV7-2 combines with J gene TRBJ2-5, with TRBD1 matching 8 bases. The CDR3 is 16 amino acids. Trimming at V came to 1 base and at J to 5 bases, leaving 9 bases not matched to a gene. Germline V CDR1 and CDR2: SGHTA, FQGNSA. The CDR3 bases are TGTGCCAGCAGCTTAGACCTGGGACAGGCTAAGGAGACCCAGTACTTC. This sequence encodes CASSLDLGQAKETQYF. The whole variable domain, remainder taken from reference TRBV7-2 and TRBJ2-5, is GAGVSQSPSNKVTEKGKDVELRCDPISGHTALYWYRQSLGQGLEFLIYFQGNSAPDKSGLPSDRFSAERTGGSVSTLTIQRTQQEDSAVYLCASSLDLGQAKETQYFGPGTRLLVL.

The chain has TRBV27 and TRBJ1-5; D unresolved. The CDR3 covers 14 residues. V was trimmed by 5 bases and J by 3 bases, leaving 11 bases between them. The V gene's germline CDR1 is MNHEY and CDR2 SMNVEV (reference sequence). The CDR3 spells CASSTTGINQPQHF. For the CDR3, the DNA is TGTGCCAGCAGTACTACTGGTATCAATCAGCCCCAGCATTTT.

This clonotype was seen more than once but under ten times. This could be a read error, since a much larger clone is one nucleotide away. This chain joins TRBV20-1 and TRBJ2-5; TRBD1 or TRBD2 may be the D gene (5 bases each). Germline V CDR1 and CDR2: DFQATT, SNEGSKA (reference sequence). There are 16 residues in the CDR3. The CDR3, as DNA: TGCTGTGCTAGAGTTTTCGATCAGGGTGACGCGGGGACCCAGTACTTC. Amino acids: CCARVFDQGDAGTQYF.

In its sample, this clonotype was seen many times. The chain recombines TRBV20-1 with TRBJ2-1; 8 bases map to TRBD1. CDR1 DFQATT and CDR2 SNEGSKA come from the germline V gene (reference sequence). V shed 6 bases, J shed 1 base, and the junction held 11 bases outside the gene matches. CDR3 length: 16 residues. The CDR3 DNA reads as TGCAGTGCCGTGAATCCGACAGGGGATTCCTACAATGAGCAGTTCTTC. As protein: CSAVNPTGDSYNEQFF.

This clonotype was seen at least ten times. This chain joins TRBV30 and TRBJ2-1; D uncertain. The CDR3 consists of 14 residues. Trimming stripped 0 bases from V and 4 bases from J, with 10 bases between. Per germline, CDR1 GTSNPN and CDR2 SVGIG (reference sequence). The CDR3 region is CAWSVNLAYNEQFF. In DNA, the CDR3 is TGTGCCTGGAGTGTAAATCTGGCTTACAATGAGCAGTTCTTC. The variable domain in full, with the rest retrieved from reference TRBV30 and TRBJ2-1, is SQTIHQWPATLVQPVGSPLSLECTVEGTSNPNLYWYRQAAGRGLQLLFYSVGIGQISSEVPQNLSASRPQDRQFILSSKKLLLSDSGFYLCAWSVNLAYNEQFFGPGTRLTVL.

V is TRBV7-2 and J is TRBJ2-5, with TRBD1 as a possible D gene (5 bases). This CDR3 is 15 amino acids long. Trimming shortened V by 0 bases and J by 2 bases, and 10 bases separated the two germline ends. Germline CDR1 SGHTA, CDR2 FQGNSA. The CDR3 reads CASSLAKGRQETQYF. CDR3 coding DNA: TGTGCCAGCAGCTTAGCGAAGGGGCGGCAAGAGACCCAGTACTTC.

This clonotype was found many times. This chain uses TRBV5-6 with TRBJ2-3; D might be TRBD2 (5 bases). Trimming removed 2 bases at V and 2 bases at J, with 9 bases between. Per germline, CDR1 SGHDT and CDR2 YYEEEE. CDR3 length: 14 residues. The CDR3 sequence: CASSFGGPTDTQYF. Here the CDR3 DNA reads TGTGCCAGCAGCTTTGGCGGGCCCACAGATACGCAGTATTTT.

This clonotype was found many times. V gene TRBV18 combines with J gene TRBJ1-5, with no clear D. V lost 2 bases and J 5 bases, leaving 7 bases between the germline ends. The CDR3 runs to 13 residues. Germline V gene sequence: CDR1 KGHSH, CDR2 LQKENI. In DNA, the CDR3 is TGTGCCAGCTCACCAAGAAGAGATCAGCCCCAGCATTTT. It yields the protein CASSPRRDQPQHF.

In this sample, this clonotype turned up a few times. The CDR3 loop is CASSLGIFSTTDTQYF. CDR3 sequence (DNA): TGCGCCAGCAGCTTGGGGATATTTTCTACCACAGATACGCAGTATTTT. The chain employs TRBV5-1 and TRBJ2-3; D not certain. CDR3 size: 16 residues. CDR1 SGHRS and CDR2 YFSETQ come from the germline V gene. Deletions cut 0 bases from V and 2 bases from J, with 13 bases between.

V gene TRBV6-1 combines with J gene TRBJ2-5, with 8 bases fitting TRBD2. CDR1 and CDR2 from the germline V gene are MNHNS and SASEGT. The CDR3 loop spans 15 amino acids. The trim removed 8 bases at V and 5 bases at J, leaving 13 bases unmatched. CDR3 bases: TGTGCCAGCCGGGGGGGCTTCGGCGTCAGGGAGACCCAGTACTTC. This codes for CASRGGFGVRETQYF.

This chain links TRBV20-1 with TRBJ1-5; 10 nucleotides match TRBD1. V lost 3 bases to trimming and J lost 1 base; unmatched junction nucleotides: 0. The CDR3 has 14 residues. In germline, CDR1 is DFQATT, CDR2 SNEGSKA (reference sequence). Here the CDR3 DNA reads TGCAGTGCTAGGGGACAGGGGAGCAATCAGCCCCAGCATTTT. This codes for CSARGQGSNQPQHF.

This clonotype was observed a handful of times. The rearrangement uses TRBV5-1 and TRBJ2-3; the match to TRBD1 covers 11 bases. The V segment lost 0 bases and the J segment 3 bases; nucleotides outside the gene matches: 6. This CDR3 has 17 amino acids. In germline, CDR1 is SGHRS, CDR2 YFSETQ. CDR3: CASSLGRTGGLTDTQYF. The CDR3 nucleotides read TGCGCCAGCAGCTTGGGGAGGACAGGGGGCTTGACAGATACGCAGTATTTT.

This clonotype came up a few times. V and J are TRBV9 and TRBJ2-7, with 9 positions matching TRBD1. J gave up 3 bases and V 3 bases, and 7 bases lay outside the gene matches. The CDR3 loop spans 15 amino acids. Germline V gives CDR1 SGDLS, CDR2 YYNGEE. The CDR3 is CASSAAGTGHYEQYF. The DNA of the CDR3 is TGTGCCAGCAGCGCCGCTGGGACAGGGCACTACGAGCAGTACTTC. Based on the CDR3 plus reference TRBV9 and TRBJ2-7, the full variable domain is DSGVTQTPKHLITATGQRVTLRCSPRSGDLSVYWYQQSLDQGLQFLIQYYNGEERAKGNILERFSAQQFPDLHSELNLSSLELGDSALYFCASSAAGTGHYEQYFGPGTRLTVT.

The chain combines TRBV19 with TRBJ2-1, with D possibly being TRBD1 (5 bases). In germline, CDR1 is LNHDA, CDR2 SQIVND (reference sequence). CDR3 length equals 12 residues. V lost 6 bases to trimming and J lost 6 bases, with 9 bases between them. The CDR3 DNA reads as TGTGCCAGTAGACCAGGGTCCAATGAGCAGTTCTTC. Its protein product is CASRPGSNEQFF.

This chain connects TRBV6-9 to TRBJ1-2; 8 nucleotides agree with TRBD1. V gave up 4 bases and J gave up 7 bases; unmatched junction bases: 2. This CDR3 has 12 residues. The germline CDR1 and CDR2 sequences are MNHGY and SVAAGI. CDR3 sequence reads: CASSFRGLGYTF. The CDR3 DNA follows: TGTGCCAGCAGTTTCAGGGGGCTTGGCTACACCTTC.